This TCR beta chain was sequenced in a study of brain metastases from non-small cell lung cancer. CDR3 length equals 14 residues. V lost 6 bases to trimming and J lost 4 bases, with 15 bases between them. Germline CDR1 reads MNHEY; CDR2 reads SVGAGI. The table came from immunoSEQ multiplex PCR; TCRdb's copy has only in-frame clones and leaves some out. The profile shows about 700 clones, about 84% of them singletons. Sample: tumor-adjacent normal tissue. This TCR derives from a donor aged 40 or over with non-small cell lung cancer. The chain links TRBV6-5 to TRBJ1-1, with D possibly being TRBD1 (5 bases). Here the CDR3 reads CASSHADTGTEAFF. DNA of the CDR3: TGTGCCAGCAGCCACGCGGACACGGGCACTGAAGCTTTCTTT.